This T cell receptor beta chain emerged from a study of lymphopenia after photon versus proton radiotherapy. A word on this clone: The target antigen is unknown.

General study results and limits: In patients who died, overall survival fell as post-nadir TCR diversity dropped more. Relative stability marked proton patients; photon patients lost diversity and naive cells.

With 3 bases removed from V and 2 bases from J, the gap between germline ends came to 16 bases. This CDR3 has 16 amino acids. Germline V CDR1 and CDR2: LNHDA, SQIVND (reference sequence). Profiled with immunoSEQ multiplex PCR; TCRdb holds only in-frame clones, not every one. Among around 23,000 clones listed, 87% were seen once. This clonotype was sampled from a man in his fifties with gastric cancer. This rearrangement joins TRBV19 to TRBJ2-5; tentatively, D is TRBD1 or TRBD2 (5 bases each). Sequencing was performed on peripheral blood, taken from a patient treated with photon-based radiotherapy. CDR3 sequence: CASSMGLSSGQETQYF. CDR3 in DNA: TGTGCCAGTAGTATGGGGCTGTCTTCGGGACAAGAGACCCAGTACTTC. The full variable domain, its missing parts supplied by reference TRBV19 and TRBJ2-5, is DGGITQSPKYLFRKEGQNVTLSCEQNLNHDAMYWYRQDPGQGLRLIYYSQIVNDFQKGDIAEGYSVSREKKESFPLTVTSAQKNPTAFYLCASSMGLSSGQETQYFGPGTRLLVL.